These 2 T cell receptor beta chains were all obtained from the same sample, sequenced in a study of blood T cell repertoires in COVID-19. The table came from immunoSEQ multiplex PCR; TCRdb's copy has only in-frame clones and leaves some out. Seen here are more than 60,000 clones, roughly 80% observed once, and the top ten hold around 13%. Specimen: peripheral blood. The receptors here all came from a woman at least 80 years old with acute or convalescent COVID-19.

The genes are TRBV19 and TRBJ2-6; weak D call: TRBD2 (6 bases). CDR1 LNHDA and CDR2 SQIVND come from the germline V gene (reference sequence). The CDR3 loop spans 15 amino acids. Trimming took off 3 bases at V and 4 bases at J, with 10 bases between the two ends. The CDR3 loop is CASSMGGTGANVLTF. CDR3 nucleotides: TGTGCCAGTAGTATGGGGGGAACCGGGGCCAACGTCCTGACTTTC.

V usage is TRBV7-9 and J usage is TRBJ1-5; D uncertain. This CDR3 has 12 residues. Germline V CDR1 and CDR2: SEHNR, FQNEAQ (reference sequence). V shed 3 bases and J shed 5 bases, with 5 bases lying between them. Here the CDR3 DNA reads TGTGCCAGCAGCTTTTCCGATCAGCCCCAGCATTTT. Encoded protein: CASSFSDQPQHF. The complete variable domain, with remaining parts taken from reference TRBV7-9 and TRBJ1-5, reads DTGVSQNPRHKITKRGQNVTFRCDPISEHNRLYWYRQTLGQGPEFLTYFQNEAQLEKSRLLSDRFSAERPKGSFSTLEIQRTEQGDSAMYLCASSFSDQPQHFGDGTRLSIL.